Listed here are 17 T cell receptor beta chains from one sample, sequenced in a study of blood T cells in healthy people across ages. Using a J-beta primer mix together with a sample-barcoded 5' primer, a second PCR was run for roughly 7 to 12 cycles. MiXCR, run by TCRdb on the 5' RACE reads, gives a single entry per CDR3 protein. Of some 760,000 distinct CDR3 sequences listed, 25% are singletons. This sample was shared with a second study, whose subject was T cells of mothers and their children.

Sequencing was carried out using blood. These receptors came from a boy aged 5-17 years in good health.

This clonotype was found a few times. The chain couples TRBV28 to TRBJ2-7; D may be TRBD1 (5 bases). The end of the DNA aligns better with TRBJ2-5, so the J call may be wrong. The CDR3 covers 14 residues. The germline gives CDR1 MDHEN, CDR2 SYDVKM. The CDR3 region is CASSLDSGTETQYF. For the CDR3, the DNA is TGTGCCAGCAGTTTAGACAGTGGTACCGAGACCCAGTACTTC.

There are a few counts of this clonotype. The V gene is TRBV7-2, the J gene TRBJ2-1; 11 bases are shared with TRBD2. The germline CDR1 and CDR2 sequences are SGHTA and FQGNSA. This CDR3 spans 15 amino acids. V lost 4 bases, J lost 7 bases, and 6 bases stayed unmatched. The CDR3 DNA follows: TGTGCCAGCAGCTCGCTAGCGGGGGGAAGAAATGAGCAGTTCTTC. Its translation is CASSSLAGGRNEQFF. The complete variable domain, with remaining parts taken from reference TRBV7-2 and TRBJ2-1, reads GAGVSQSPSNKVTEKGKDVELRCDPISGHTALYWYRQSLGQGLEFLIYFQGNSAPDKSGLPSDRFSAERTGGSVSTLTIQRTQQEDSAVYLCASSSLAGGRNEQFFGPGTRLTVL.

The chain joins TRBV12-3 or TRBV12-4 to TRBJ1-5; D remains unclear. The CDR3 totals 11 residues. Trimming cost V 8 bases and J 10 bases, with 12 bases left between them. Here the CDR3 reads CASGPLYPQHF. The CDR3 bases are TGTGCCAGCGGCCCGTTGTATCCCCAGCATTTT.

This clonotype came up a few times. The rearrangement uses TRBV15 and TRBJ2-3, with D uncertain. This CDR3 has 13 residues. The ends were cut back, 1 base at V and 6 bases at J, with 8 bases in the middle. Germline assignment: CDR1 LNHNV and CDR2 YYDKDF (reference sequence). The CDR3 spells CATSRGKPDTQYF. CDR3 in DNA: TGTGCCACCAGCAGAGGGAAGCCGGATACGCAGTATTTT. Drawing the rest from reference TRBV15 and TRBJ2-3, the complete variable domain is DAMVIQNPRYQVTQFGKPVTLSCSQTLNHNVMYWYQQKSSQAPKLLFHYYDKDFNNEADTPDNFQSRRPNTSFCFLDIRSPGLGDTAMYLCATSRGKPDTQYFGPGTRLTVL.

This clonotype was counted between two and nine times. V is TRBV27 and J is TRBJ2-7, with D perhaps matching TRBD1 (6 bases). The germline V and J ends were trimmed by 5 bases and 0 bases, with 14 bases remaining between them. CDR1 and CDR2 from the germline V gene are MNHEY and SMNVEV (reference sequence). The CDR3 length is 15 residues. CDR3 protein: CASSKGDHPSYEQYF. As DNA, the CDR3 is TGTGCCAGCAGTAAGGGGGATCACCCCTCCTACGAGCAGTACTTC.

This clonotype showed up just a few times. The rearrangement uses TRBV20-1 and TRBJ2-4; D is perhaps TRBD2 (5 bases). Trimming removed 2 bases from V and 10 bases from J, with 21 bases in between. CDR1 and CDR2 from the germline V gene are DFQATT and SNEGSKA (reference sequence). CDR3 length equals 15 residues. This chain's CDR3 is CSARIPAFGLQIQYF. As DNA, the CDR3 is TGCAGTGCTAGAATCCCCGCTTTTGGACTCCAAATTCAGTACTTC.

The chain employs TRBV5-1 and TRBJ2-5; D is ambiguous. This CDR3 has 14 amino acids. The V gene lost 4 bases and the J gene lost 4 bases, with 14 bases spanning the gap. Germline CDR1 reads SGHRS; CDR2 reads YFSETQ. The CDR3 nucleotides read TGCGCCAGCAGCCCAAGCTTCGGTTTAGAGACCCAGTACTTC. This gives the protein CASSPSFGLETQYF.

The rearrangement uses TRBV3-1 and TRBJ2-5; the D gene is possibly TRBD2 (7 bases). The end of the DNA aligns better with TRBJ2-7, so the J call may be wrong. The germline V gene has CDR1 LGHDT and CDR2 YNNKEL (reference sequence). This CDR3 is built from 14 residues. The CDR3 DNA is TGTGCCAGCAGCCATAGTCTGGGGGGGCACGAGCAGTACTTC. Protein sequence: CASSHSLGGHEQYF.

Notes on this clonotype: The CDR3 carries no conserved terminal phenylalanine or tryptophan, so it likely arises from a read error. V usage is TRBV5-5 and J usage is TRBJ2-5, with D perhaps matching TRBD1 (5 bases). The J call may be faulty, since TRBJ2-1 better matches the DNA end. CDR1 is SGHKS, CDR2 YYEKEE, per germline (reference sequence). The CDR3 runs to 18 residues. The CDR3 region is CASSLVGRAGRVNNEQFL. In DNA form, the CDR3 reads TGTGCCAGCAGCTTGGTAGGCAGGGCTGGACGAGTTAACAATGAGCAGTTCCTC.

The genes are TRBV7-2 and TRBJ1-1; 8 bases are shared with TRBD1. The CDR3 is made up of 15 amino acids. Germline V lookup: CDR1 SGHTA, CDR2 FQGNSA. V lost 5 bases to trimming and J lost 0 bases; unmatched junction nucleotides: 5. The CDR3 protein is CASSNGQGLNTEAFF. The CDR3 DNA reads TGTGCCAGCAGCAACGGACAGGGATTGAACACTGAAGCTTTCTTT.

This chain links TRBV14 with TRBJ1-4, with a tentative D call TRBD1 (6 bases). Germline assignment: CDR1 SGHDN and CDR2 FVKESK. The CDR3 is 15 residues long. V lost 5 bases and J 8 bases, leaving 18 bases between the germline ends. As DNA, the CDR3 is TGTGCCAGCAGCTCCTCCGGGGGGGCGGGAGAAAAACTGTTTTTT. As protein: CASSSSGGAGEKLFF.

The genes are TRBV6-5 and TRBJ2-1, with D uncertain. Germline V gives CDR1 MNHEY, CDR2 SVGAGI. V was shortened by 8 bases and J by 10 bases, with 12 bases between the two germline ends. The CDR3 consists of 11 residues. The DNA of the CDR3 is TGTGCCAGCCACAAGGGAAGGGAGCAGTTCTTC. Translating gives CASHKGREQFF.

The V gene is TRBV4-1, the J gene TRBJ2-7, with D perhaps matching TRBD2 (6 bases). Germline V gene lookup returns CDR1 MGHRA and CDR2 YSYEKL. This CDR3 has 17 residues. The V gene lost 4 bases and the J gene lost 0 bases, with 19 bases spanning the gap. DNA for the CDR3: TGCGCCAGCAGCCCCCCCGGGCCAGCGGGCAGCTCCTACGAGCAGTACTTC. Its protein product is CASSPPGPAGSSYEQYF.

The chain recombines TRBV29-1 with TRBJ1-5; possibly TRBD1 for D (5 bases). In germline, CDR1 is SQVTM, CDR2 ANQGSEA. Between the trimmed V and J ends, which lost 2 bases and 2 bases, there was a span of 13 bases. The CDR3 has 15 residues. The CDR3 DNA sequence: TGCAGCGTTGAAAGGACCCAGGGAGGCAATCAGCCCCAGCATTTT. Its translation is CSVERTQGGNQPQHF.

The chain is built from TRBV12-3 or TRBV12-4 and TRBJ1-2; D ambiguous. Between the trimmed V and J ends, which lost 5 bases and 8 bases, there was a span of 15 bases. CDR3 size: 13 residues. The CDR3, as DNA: TGTGCCAGCAGTCCTAGACTAGAGAACGGCTACACCTTC. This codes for CASSPRLENGYTF.

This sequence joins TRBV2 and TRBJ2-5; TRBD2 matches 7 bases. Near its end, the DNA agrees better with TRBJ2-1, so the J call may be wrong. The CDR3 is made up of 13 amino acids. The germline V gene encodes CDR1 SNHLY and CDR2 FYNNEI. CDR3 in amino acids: CASSEVGGNEQFF. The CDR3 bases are TGTGCCAGCAGTGAGGTCGGGGGGAATGAGCAGTTCTTC.

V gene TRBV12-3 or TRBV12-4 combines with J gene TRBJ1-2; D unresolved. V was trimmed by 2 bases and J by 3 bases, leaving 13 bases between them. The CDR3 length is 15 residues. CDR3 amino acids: CASSLIALSDYGYTF. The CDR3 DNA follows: TGTGCCAGCAGTTTAATTGCCCTCAGTGACTATGGCTACACCTTC.